This TCR beta chain was obtained from a study of early T cells in non-severe SARS-CoV-2 infection. CDR3 length: 12 residues. Germline-derived CDR1 and CDR2 are DFQATT and SNEGSKA (reference sequence). The V end was cut by 7 bases, the J end by 5 bases, with 15 bases between. TCRdb called the 5' RACE reads again in MiXCR, with one record for every CDR3 protein. The data contain over 45,000 distinct CDR3 sequences, around 8% of them singletons. This clonotype has ten or more counts. The V call is TRBV20-1, the J call TRBJ2-7; the D gene is possibly TRBD1 (5 bases). This sequence originates from an adult who was a healthcare worker with PCR-confirmed SARS-CoV-2 infection or an uninfected control (not recorded which). The starting material was whole blood, obtained at baseline. The CDR3 DNA sequence: TGCAGTGGGACACGACCATCGGACGAGCAGTACTTC. Its protein is CSGTRPSDEQYF.